A selection of T cell receptor beta chains follows, all from one sample in a study of OX40 agonist ivuxolimab in advanced cancers. Measured with immunoSEQ multiplex PCR; TCRdb has only the in-frame clones, and not every one. The sample consists of tens of thousands of clones, less than 90% of them appearing once. The sequencing used CD4+ or CD8+ T cells sorted from blood, collected in a trial of the OX40 agonist ivuxolimab. The receptors stem from an adult with an advanced solid tumor such as melanoma, head and neck, liver or kidney cancer. The CDR3 runs from the conserved cysteine through the conserved F or W. Fields, in order: clone size, J gene, V gene, CDR3 protein. A clone size is listed for some rows: how often the clone was seen (once, few, many), or a class if it is expanded.

. TRBJ1-4 TRBV11-2 CASRRSTNEKLFF
. TRBJ2-1 TRBV29-1 CSVPFRGREGRYNEQFF
. TRBJ2-5 TRBV7-2 CASSLVDGGHDF
. TRBJ2-7 TRBV7-2 CASSYGRDRSYEQYF
. TRBJ1-4 TRBV7-9 CASSLGGQGAKKLFF
. TRBJ1-1 TRBV6-1 CASSEVWGTEAFF
. TRBJ2-7 TRBV6-5 CASSYSLGVGEQYF
. TRBJ2-6 TRBV11-1 CASSSGGGAPFSGANVLTF
. TRBJ1-3 TRBV6-1 CASSAGPRNTIYF
. TRBJ1-5 TRBV19 CASTPRGDRFNQPQHF
. TRBJ2-1 TRBV9 CASSVGEYNEQFF
. TRBJ2-3 TRBV12-5 CASGLATGNTQYF
. TRBJ1-4 TRBV5-1 CASRKRGGTNEKLFF
once TRBJ2-7 TRBV29-1 CSVDGGGEQYF
few TRBJ1-5 TRBV2 CASSEQGAQPQHF
. TRBJ1-2 TRBV2 CASNPNEGYGYTF
. TRBJ2-7 TRBV2 CASSEAIGSPSSYEQYF
. TRBJ2-1 TRBV5-1 CASSLGLLGAPNEVF
. TRBJ1-4 TRBV28 CASSLSGIPNEKLFF
. TRBJ1-5 TRBV13 CASSLAASQPQHF
. TRBJ2-7 TRBV27 CASSLSMIRGSSYEQYF
. . TRBV19 CASSTSMGSSYEQYF
. TRBJ2-7 TRBV19 CASSIFGTGSYEQYF
. TRBJ2-7 TRBV14 CASSQDRANEQYF
. TRBJ2-5 TRBV7-6 CASSFGPGQAQETQYF
. TRBJ1-3 TRBV5-4 CASSLGQRENTIYF
. TRBJ2-1 TRBV7-2 CASSFSVGREQFF
. TRBJ2-6 TRBV6-5 CASSYSRASGANVLTF
. TRBJ2-3 TRBV6-6 CASSTRRTQYF
. TRBJ1-2 TRBV29-1 CSVERDTGRDYTF
. TRBJ2-7 TRBV30 CAWSRGTSGPYEQYF
. TRBJ2-7 TRBV27 CASRDIGSGHYEQYF
. TRBJ2-7 TRBV5-6 CASSLYSGSVSYEQYF
. TRBJ1-4 TRBV6-1 CASSERGRNEKLFF
. TRBJ2-1 TRBV7-8 CASSSSGLAGGNEQFF
. TRBJ2-3 TRBV30 CAWSRTLLADTQYF
. TRBJ1-4 TRBV6-1 CASSEVPDEKLFF